Reported below is one TCR beta chain. The PCR was carried out with 60 Vbeta primers and 13 Jbeta primers. TCRdb's copy holds only in-frame clones and misses some; the assay was immunoSEQ multiplex PCR. This sample has about 160,000 clones; just under 80% occur once, and the top ten carry 1%. In germline, CDR1 is SGHVS, CDR2 FQNEAQ. The junction had 5 bases not matched to a gene; V was cut back by 7 bases and J by 4 bases. The CDR3 spans 16 residues. This entry comes from a study of cytomegalovirus exposure and HLA in healthy donors. The origin of this receptor is a woman aged 45 to 65 in good health and CMV-seropositive. The source material was PBMCs. This chain connects TRBV7-8 to TRBJ2-2; 14 bases line up with TRBD2. The CDR3 coding sequence is TGTGCCAGCACGACTAGCGGGAGGGCCATCACCGGGGAGCTGTTTTTT. It yields the protein CASTTSGRAITGELFF.